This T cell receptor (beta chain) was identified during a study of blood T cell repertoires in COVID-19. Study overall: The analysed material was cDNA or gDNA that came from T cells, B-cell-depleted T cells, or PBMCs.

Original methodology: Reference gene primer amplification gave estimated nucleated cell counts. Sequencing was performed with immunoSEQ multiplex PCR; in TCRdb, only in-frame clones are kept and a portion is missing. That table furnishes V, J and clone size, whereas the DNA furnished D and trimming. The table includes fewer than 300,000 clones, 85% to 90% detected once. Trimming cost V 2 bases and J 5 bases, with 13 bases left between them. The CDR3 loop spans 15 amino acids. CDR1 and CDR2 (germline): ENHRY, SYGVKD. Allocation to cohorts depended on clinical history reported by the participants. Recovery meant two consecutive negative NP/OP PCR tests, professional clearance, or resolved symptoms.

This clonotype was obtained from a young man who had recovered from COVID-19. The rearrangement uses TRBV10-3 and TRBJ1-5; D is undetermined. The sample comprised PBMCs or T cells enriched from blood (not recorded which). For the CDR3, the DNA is TGTGCCATCAGTGAGCAGGCAGTGATGGATCAGCCCCAGCATTTT. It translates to CAISEQAVMDQPQHF.